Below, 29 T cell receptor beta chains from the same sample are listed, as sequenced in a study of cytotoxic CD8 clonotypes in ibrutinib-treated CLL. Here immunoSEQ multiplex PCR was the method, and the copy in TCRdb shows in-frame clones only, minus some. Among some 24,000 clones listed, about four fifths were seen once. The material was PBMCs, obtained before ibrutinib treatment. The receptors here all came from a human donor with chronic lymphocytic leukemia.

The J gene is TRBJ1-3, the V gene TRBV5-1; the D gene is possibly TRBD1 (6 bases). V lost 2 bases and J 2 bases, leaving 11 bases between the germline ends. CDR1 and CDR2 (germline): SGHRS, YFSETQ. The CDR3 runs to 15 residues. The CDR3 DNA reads TGCGCCAGCAGCTTAGACAGGTCGACTGGAAACACCATATATTTT. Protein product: CASSLDRSTGNTIYF.

This CDR3 is CASQDSQGTATQYF. CDR3 nucleotides: TGTGCCAGCCAAGACTCCCAGGGAACGGCTACGCAGTATTTT. The chain couples TRBV6-6 to TRBJ2-3; maybe TRBD1 (5 bases). Trimming removed 8 bases at V and 8 bases at J, with 20 bases between. The CDR3 covers 14 residues. Germline CDR1 and CDR2: MNHNY and SVGAGI (reference sequence).

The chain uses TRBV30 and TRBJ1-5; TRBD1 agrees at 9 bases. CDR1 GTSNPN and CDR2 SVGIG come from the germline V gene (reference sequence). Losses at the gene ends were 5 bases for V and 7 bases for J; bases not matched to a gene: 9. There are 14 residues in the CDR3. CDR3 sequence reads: CAWQTGGAGQPQHF. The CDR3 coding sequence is TGTGCCTGGCAAACAGGGGGCGCGGGACAGCCCCAGCATTTT.

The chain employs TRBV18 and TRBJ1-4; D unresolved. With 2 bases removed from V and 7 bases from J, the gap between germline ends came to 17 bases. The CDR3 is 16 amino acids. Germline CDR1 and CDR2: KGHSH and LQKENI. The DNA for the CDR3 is TGTGCCAGCTCACCAAACAGTTATAAGGATAGTGAAAAACTGTTTTTT. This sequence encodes CASSPNSYKDSEKLFF.

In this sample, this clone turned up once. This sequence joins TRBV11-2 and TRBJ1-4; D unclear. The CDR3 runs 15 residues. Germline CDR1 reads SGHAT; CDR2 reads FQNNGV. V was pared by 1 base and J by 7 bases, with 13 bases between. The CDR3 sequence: CASSLGPGEGEKLFF. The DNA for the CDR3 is TGTGCCAGCAGCTTAGGCCCTGGAGAGGGTGAAAAACTGTTTTTT.

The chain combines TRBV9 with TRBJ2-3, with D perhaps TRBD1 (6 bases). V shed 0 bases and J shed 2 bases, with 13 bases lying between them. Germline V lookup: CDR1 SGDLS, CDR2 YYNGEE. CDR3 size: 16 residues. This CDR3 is CASSVVGAADTDTQYF. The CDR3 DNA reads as TGTGCCAGCAGCGTAGTGGGGGCGGCTGACACAGATACGCAGTATTTT.

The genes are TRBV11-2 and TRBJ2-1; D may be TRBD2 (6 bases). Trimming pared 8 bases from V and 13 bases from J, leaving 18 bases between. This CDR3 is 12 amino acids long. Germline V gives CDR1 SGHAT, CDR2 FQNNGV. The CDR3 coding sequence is TGTGCCAGCGGACCCCGGGACTTACCTCAGTTCTTC. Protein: CASGPRDLPQFF.

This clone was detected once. The CDR3 loop reads CASILKGELAGPYEQYF. Written as DNA, the CDR3 is TGTGCCAGCATCCTCAAAGGGGAACTAGCGGGACCCTACGAGCAGTACTTC. The chain uses TRBV21-1 and TRBJ2-7; the D call in the table, TRBD2, was not verified against the DNA. TRBV21-1 is designated a pseudogene. This CDR3 has 17 amino acids.

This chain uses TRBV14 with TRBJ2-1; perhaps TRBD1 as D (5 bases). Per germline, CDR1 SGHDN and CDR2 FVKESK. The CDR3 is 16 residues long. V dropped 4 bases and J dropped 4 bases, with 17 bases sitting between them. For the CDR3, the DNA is TGTGCCAGCAGCCGCCTCCTACCAAGGGGTTACAATGAGCAGTTCTTC. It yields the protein CASSRLLPRGYNEQFF.

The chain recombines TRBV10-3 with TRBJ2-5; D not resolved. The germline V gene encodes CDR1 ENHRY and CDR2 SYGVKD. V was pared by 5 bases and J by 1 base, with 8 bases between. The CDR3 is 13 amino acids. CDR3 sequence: CAISTDFQETQYF. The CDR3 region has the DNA TGTGCCATCAGTACAGACTTCCAAGAGACCCAGTACTTC.

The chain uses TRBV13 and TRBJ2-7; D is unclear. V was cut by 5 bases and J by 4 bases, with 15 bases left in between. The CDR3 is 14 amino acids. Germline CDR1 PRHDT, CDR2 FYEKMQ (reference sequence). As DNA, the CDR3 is TGTGCCAGCAGCGCCCTCATCTCAGGATACGAGCAGTACTTC. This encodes CASSALISGYEQYF.

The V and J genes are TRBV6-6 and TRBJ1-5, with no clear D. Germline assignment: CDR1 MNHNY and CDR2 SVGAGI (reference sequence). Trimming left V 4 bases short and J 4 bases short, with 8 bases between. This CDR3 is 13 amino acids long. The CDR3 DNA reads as TGTGCCAGCAGTTCGACGTTAAATCAGCCCCAGCATTTT. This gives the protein CASSSTLNQPQHF.

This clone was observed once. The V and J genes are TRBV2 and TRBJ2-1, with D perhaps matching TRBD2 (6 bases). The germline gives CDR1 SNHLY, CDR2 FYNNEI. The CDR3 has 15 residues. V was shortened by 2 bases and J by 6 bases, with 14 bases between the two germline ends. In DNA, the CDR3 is TGTGCCAGCAGTGAAAGGTCTAGCGAGGGCAATGAGCAGTTCTTC. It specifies CASSERSSEGNEQFF.

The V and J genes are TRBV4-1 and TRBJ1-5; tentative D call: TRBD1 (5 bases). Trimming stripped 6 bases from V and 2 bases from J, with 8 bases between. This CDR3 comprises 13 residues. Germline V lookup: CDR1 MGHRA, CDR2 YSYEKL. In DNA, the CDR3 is TGCGCCAGCAGTGGCAGGGGCAATCAGCCCCAGCATTTT. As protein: CASSGRGNQPQHF.

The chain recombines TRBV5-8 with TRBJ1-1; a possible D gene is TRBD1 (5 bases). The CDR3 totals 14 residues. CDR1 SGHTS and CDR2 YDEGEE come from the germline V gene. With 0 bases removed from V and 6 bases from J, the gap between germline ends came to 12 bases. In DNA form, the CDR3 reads TGTGCCAGCAGCTTGGCCCCAGGGTCGGCTGAAGCTTTCTTT. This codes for CASSLAPGSAEAFF. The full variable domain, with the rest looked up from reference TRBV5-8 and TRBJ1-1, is EAGVTQSPTHLIKTRGQQATLRCSPISGHTSVYWYQQALGLGLQFLLWYDEGEERNRGNFPPRFSGRQFPNYSSELNVNALELEDSALYLCASSLAPGSAEAFFGQGTRLTVV.

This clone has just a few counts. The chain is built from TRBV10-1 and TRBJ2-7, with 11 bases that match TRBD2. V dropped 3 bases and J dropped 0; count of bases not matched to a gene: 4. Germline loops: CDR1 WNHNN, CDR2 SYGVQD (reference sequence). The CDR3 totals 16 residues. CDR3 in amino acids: CASSDGTSGDSYEQYF. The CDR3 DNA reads TGCGCCAGCAGTGATGGGACTAGCGGAGACTCCTACGAGCAGTACTTC.

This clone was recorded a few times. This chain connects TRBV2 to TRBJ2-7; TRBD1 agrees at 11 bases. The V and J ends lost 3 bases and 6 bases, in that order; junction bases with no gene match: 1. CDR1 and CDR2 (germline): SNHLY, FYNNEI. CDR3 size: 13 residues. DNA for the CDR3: TGTGCCAGCAGTGATGGGACAGGGGGCGAGCAGTACTTC. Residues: CASSDGTGGEQYF.

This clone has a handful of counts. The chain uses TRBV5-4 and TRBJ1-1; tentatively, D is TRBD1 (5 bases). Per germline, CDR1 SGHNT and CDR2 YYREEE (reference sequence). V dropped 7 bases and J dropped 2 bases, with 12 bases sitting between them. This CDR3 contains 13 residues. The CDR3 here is CASFGGENTEAFF. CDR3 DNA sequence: TGTGCCAGCTTTGGGGGGGAAAACACTGAAGCTTTCTTT. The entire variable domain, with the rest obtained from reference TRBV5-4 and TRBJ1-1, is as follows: ETGVTQSPTHLIKTRGQQVTLRCSSQSGHNTVSWYQQALGQGPQFIFQYYREEENGRGNFPPRFSGLQFPNYSSELNVNALELDDSALYLCASFGGENTEAFFGQGTRLTVV.

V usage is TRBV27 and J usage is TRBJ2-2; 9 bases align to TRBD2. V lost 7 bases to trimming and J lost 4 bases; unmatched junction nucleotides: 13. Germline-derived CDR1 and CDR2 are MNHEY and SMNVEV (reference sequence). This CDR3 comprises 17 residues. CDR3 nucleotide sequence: TGTGCCAGCAAACCAATCGCGGGAGGGCCCGGCACCGGGGAGCTGTTTTTT. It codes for CASKPIAGGPGTGELFF.

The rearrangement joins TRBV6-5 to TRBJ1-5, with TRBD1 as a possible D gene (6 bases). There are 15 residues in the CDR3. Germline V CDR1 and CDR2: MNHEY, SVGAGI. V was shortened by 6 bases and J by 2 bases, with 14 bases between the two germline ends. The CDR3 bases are TGTGCCAGCAGGTCGCAGGGGCATGGCAATCAGCCCCAGCATTTT. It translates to CASRSQGHGNQPQHF.

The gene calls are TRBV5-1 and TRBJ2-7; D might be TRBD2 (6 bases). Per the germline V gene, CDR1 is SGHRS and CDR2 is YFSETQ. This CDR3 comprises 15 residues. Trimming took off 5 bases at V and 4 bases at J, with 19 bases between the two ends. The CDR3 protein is CASSPRGGVKYEQYF. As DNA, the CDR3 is TGCGCCAGCAGTCCTAGAGGAGGGGTTAAGTACGAGCAGTACTTC.

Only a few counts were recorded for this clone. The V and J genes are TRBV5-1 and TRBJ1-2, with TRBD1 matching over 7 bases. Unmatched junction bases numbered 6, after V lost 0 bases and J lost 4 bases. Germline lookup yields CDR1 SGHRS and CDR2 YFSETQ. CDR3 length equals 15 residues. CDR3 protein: CASSLGTGDPYGYTF. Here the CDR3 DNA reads TGCGCCAGCAGCTTGGGGACAGGAGACCCCTATGGCTACACCTTC. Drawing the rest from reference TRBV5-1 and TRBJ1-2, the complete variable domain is KAGVTQTPRYLIKTRGQQVTLSCSPISGHRSVSWYQQTPGQGLQFLFEYFSETQRNKGNFPGRFSGRQFSNSRSEMNVSTLELGDSALYLCASSLGTGDPYGYTFGSGTRLTVV.

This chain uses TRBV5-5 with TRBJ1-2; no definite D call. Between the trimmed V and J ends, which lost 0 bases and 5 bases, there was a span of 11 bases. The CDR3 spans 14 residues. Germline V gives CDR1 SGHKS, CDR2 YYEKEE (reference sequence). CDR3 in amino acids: CASSLEAASYGYTF. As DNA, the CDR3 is TGTGCCAGCAGCTTGGAGGCAGCTTCATATGGCTACACCTTC.

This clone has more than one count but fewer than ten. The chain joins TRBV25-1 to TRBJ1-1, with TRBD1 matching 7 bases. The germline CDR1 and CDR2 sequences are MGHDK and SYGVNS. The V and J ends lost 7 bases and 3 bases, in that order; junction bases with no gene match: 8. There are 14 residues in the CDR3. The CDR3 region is CASTTGLPDTEAFF. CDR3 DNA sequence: TGTGCCAGCACGACAGGGTTACCCGACACTGAAGCTTTCTTT.

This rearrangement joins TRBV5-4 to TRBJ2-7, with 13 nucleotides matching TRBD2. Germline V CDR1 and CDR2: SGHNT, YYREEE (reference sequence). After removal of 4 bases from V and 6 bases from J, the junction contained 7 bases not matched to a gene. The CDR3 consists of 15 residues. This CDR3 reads CASSQRTSGSGEQYF. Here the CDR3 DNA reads TGTGCCAGCAGCCAGAGGACTAGCGGGAGTGGCGAGCAGTACTTC.

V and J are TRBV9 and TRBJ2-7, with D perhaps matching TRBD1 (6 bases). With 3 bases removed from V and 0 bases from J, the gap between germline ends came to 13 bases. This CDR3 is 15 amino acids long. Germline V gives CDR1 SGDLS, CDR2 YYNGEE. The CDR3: CASSAYGTSSYEQYF. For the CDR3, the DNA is TGTGCCAGCAGCGCGTATGGGACAAGCTCCTACGAGCAGTACTTC.

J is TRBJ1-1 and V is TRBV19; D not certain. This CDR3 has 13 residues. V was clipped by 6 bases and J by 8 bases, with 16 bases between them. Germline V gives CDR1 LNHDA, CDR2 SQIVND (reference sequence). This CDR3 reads CASRSAGEGEAFF. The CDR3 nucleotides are TGTGCCAGTAGATCGGCGGGAGAGGGCGAAGCTTTCTTT.

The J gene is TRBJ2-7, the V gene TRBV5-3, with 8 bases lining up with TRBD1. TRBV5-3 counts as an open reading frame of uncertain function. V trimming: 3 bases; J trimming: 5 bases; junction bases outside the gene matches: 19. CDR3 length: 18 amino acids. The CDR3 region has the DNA TGTGCCAGAAGCTCACACAAGCAGGGGGCATTAGTCTCGGACGAGCAGTACTTC. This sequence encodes CARSSHKQGALVSDEQYF.

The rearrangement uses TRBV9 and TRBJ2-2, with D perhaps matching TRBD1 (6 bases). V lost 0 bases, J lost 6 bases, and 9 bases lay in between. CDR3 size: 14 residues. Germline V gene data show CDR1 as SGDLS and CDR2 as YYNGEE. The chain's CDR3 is CASSVVQGAGELFF. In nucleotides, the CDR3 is TGTGCCAGCAGCGTAGTACAGGGAGCCGGGGAGCTGTTTTTT. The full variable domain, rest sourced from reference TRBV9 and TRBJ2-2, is DSGVTQTPKHLITATGQRVTLRCSPRSGDLSVYWYQQSLDQGLQFLIQYYNGEERAKGNILERFSAQQFPDLHSELNLSSLELGDSALYFCASSVVQGAGELFFGEGSRLTVL.